The 18 T cell receptor beta chains below all came from one sample that was sequenced in a study of control samples from healthy donors and cancer patients. The repertoire was sequenced with immunoSEQ multiplex PCR; TCRdb's copy has only in-frame clones and lacks some. The sample shows 120,000 or so clones, more than 85% of them seen only once. Sequencing was done on a sample of blood. The receptors originated from a man aged 18 to 29 in good health.

This clone was found a few times. V gene TRBV11-2 combines with J gene TRBJ1-4; a weak D match, TRBD1 (6 bases). The germline CDR1 and CDR2 sequences are SGHAT and FQNNGV. The CDR3 has 14 amino acids. Trimming cost V 6 bases and J 6 bases, with 14 bases left between them. The CDR3 nucleotides are TGTGCCAGCAGATTACAGGGCATCGATGAAAAACTGTTTTTT. Amino acids: CASRLQGIDEKLFF.

V and J are TRBV24-1 and TRBJ1-5; D remains unclear. V was shortened by 10 bases and J by 2 bases, with 14 bases between the two germline ends. The CDR3 runs 14 residues. Germline CDR1 KGHDR, CDR2 SFDVKD. The CDR3 loop is CATKSYAGNQPQHF. CDR3 nucleotides: TGTGCCACAAAATCGTATGCTGGCAATCAGCCCCAGCATTTT.

The chain joins TRBV5-1 to TRBJ2-1, with 13 bases identical to TRBD2. Per germline, CDR1 SGHRS and CDR2 YFSETQ. The CDR3 spans 16 residues. With 5 bases clipped from V and 4 bases from J, the junction kept 6 bases outside the gene matches. The CDR3 nucleotides are TGCGCCAGCAGATCCGGGACTAGCGGGACTTACAATGAGCAGTTCTTC. Its protein product is CASRSGTSGTYNEQFF.

This chain links TRBV5-1 with TRBJ2-7, with 8 bases fitting TRBD2. Germline-derived CDR1 and CDR2 are SGHRS and YFSETQ. The CDR3 is 14 amino acids. The V and J ends lost 5 bases and 6 bases, in that order; junction bases with no gene match: 10. CDR3 residues: CASRQPGLGPEQYF. The CDR3 DNA is TGCGCCAGCAGGCAGCCGGGACTAGGCCCCGAGCAGTACTTC.

This rearrangement joins TRBV4-3 to TRBJ2-7; TRBD1 agrees at 7 bases. The CDR3 covers 15 residues. With V trimmed by 1 base and J by 3 bases, 6 bases remained unmatched. In germline, CDR1 is LGHNA, CDR2 YSLEER. For the CDR3, the DNA is TGCGCCAGCAGCCAAGTGAAGGGGGCCGGCTACGAGCAGTACTTC. This sequence encodes CASSQVKGAGYEQYF.

The chain joins TRBV12-3 or TRBV12-4 to TRBJ1-4; D unclear. Trimming removed 4 bases from V and 7 bases from J, with 7 bases in between. The CDR3 loop spans 12 amino acids. The CDR3, as DNA: TGTGCCAGCAGTTCCCAGATTGAAAAACTGTTTTTT. Translated: CASSSQIEKLFF.

The V call is TRBV5-1, the J call TRBJ1-2; D is unresolved. Germline CDR1 is SGHRS and CDR2 is YFSETQ. V shed 4 bases and J shed 4 bases, with 11 bases lying between them. The CDR3 sequence is 13 residues long. The CDR3 coding sequence is TGCGCCAGCAGCGAGGACGGTACCTATGGCTACACCTTC. Protein sequence: CASSEDGTYGYTF. Using reference TRBV5-1 and TRBJ1-2 for the parts outside the CDR3, the full variable domain is KAGVTQTPRYLIKTRGQQVTLSCSPISGHRSVSWYQQTPGQGLQFLFEYFSETQRNKGNFPGRFSGRQFSNSRSEMNVSTLELGDSALYLCASSEDGTYGYTFGSGTRLTVV.

The rearrangement joins TRBV6-1 to TRBJ1-5, with TRBD1 as a possible D gene (6 bases). There are 15 residues in the CDR3. The V gene's germline CDR1 is MNHNS and CDR2 SASEGT. The V gene lost 1 base and the J gene lost 6 bases, with 13 bases spanning the gap. The CDR3: CASSEGRGASQPQHF. CDR3 bases: TGTGCCAGCAGTGAAGGTAGGGGGGCGAGTCAGCCCCAGCATTTT.

The rearrangement joins TRBV11-2 to TRBJ1-4; 10 nucleotides agree with TRBD1. Germline CDR1 reads SGHAT; CDR2 reads FQNNGV. The V and J ends lost 5 bases and 11 bases, in that order; junction bases with no gene match: 8. The CDR3 spans 14 residues. The CDR3 DNA is TGTGCCAGCAGCGCTGGACAGGGGGGTGGGAAACTGTTTTTT. Residues: CASSAGQGGGKLFF.

The chain carries TRBV6-5 and TRBJ1-1; D gene ambiguous. Trimming took 6 bases from V and 1 from J, leaving 12 bases between them. The CDR3 is 14 amino acids. Germline V gives CDR1 MNHEY, CDR2 SVGAGI. In DNA, the CDR3 is TGTGCCAGCAGCCTTATTCAATGGAACACTGAAGCTTTCTTT. Encoded protein: CASSLIQWNTEAFF.

This clone has only a few counts. The V and J genes are TRBV10-2 and TRBJ2-7; perhaps TRBD1 as D (5 bases). V shed 7 bases and J shed 0 bases, with 16 bases lying between them. This CDR3 has 15 amino acids. Germline loops: CDR1 WSHSY, CDR2 SAAADI. The CDR3, as DNA: TGCGCCAGCACCCCAGGGCGGTCCCTCTCCTACGAGCAGTACTTC. This encodes CASTPGRSLSYEQYF.

The gene calls are TRBV10-3 and TRBJ1-2, with TRBD1 matching 7 bases. V dropped 6 bases and J dropped 1; count of bases not matched to a gene: 5. The germline gives CDR1 ENHRY, CDR2 SYGVKD. This CDR3 comprises 14 residues. CDR3 coding DNA: TGTGCCATCAGCGGGACAGCCCTTAACTATGGCTACACCTTC. Translated, it gives CAISGTALNYGYTF.

The chain has TRBV15 and TRBJ2-7; D unclear. Trimming left V 0 bases short and J 6 bases short, with 12 bases between. This CDR3 contains 14 residues. Germline CDR1 LNHNV, CDR2 YYDKDF (reference sequence). CDR3 coding DNA: TGTGCCACCAGCAGAGAACCGAGGAACTCCGAGCAGTACTTC. Amino acids: CATSREPRNSEQYF.

CDR3 sequence reads: CASSPDVSNYGYTF. In DNA form, the CDR3 reads TGCGCCAGCAGCCCGGATGTCTCGAACTATGGCTACACCTTC. V is TRBV5-1 and J is TRBJ1-2; D uncertain. This CDR3 contains 14 residues. In germline, CDR1 is SGHRS, CDR2 YFSETQ. Trimming removed 4 bases from V and 2 bases from J, with 12 bases in between.

The CDR3: CASSVDSRETQYF. The CDR3 DNA reads as TGTGCCAGCAGCGTAGATAGCAGGGAGACCCAGTACTTC. This sequence joins TRBV9 and TRBJ2-5, with D unclear. The germline V gene has CDR1 SGDLS and CDR2 YYNGEE. The V gene lost 0 bases and the J gene lost 5 bases, with 8 bases spanning the gap. The CDR3 sequence is 13 residues long.

There are a few counts of this clone. This chain links TRBV7-9 with TRBJ1-2; no firm D call. The germline gives CDR1 SEHNR, CDR2 FQNEAQ (reference sequence). The V end lost 6 bases, the J end lost 4 bases, and 6 bases lay between the germline ends. The CDR3 totals 11 residues. The chain's CDR3 is CASSNLYGYTF. CDR3 DNA sequence: TGTGCCAGCAGTAACCTCTATGGCTACACCTTC.

J is TRBJ1-1 and V is TRBV5-4, with TRBD1 identical over 10 bases. With 4 bases clipped from V and 7 bases from J, the junction kept 13 bases outside the gene matches. The CDR3 extends over 16 amino acids. Per germline, CDR1 SGHNT and CDR2 YYREEE (reference sequence). CDR3 in DNA: TGTGCCAGCAGCCCCCGGGACAGGGGAAAGGAGGGTGAAGCTTTCTTT. This translates into CASSPRDRGKEGEAFF.

V usage is TRBV20-1 and J usage is TRBJ1-1; D is unresolved. There are 12 residues in the CDR3. V was clipped by 3 bases and J by 0 bases, with 5 bases between them. CDR1 is DFQATT, CDR2 SNEGSKA, per germline (reference sequence). Here the CDR3 reads CSASRMNTEAFF. CDR3 bases: TGCAGTGCTAGTAGGATGAACACTGAAGCTTTCTTT.